Listed here are 31 T cell receptor beta chains from one sample, sequenced in a study of T cells in Graves' hyperthyroidism and ophthalmopathy (dated by TCRdb to about 2019). To prepare the library, multiplex PCR was applied. Sequencing took place on an Illumina HiSeq 2000. The TCR beta CDR3 regions were amplified from RNA transcripts. A first-round RT-PCR of the TCR CDR3 used the HTBI primer set with the Qiagen OneStep RT-PCR kit. TCRdb took the public reads, trimmed them with fastp at Q25, ran MiXCR for clone calling and kept in-frame beta chains. Identical CDR3 protein sequences are pooled into one entry, listed with their most common genes and DNA. The sample has fewer than 550,000 distinct CDR3 sequences on record, around 16% of them singletons. The top ten clonotypes cover around 14% of the sample. The sample taken for sequencing was blood. Every receptor here comes from a woman under 30 with Graves' hyperthyroidism.

V usage is TRBV5-1 and J usage is TRBJ1-6; D is ambiguous. Trimming cost V 4 bases and J 7 bases, with 9 bases left between them. Germline V gives CDR1 SGHRS, CDR2 YFSETQ. This CDR3 contains 13 residues. Here the CDR3 reads CASSPRRNSPLHF. In DNA, the CDR3 is TGCGCCAGCAGCCCTCGTCGGAATTCACCCCTCCACTTT. The whole variable domain, filled in from reference TRBV5-1 and TRBJ1-6, reads KAGVTQTPRYLIKTRGQQVTLSCSPISGHRSVSWYQQTPGQGLQFLFEYFSETQRNKGNFPGRFSGRQFSNSRSEMNVSTLELGDSALYLCASSPRRNSPLHFGNGTRLTVT.

This chain joins TRBV5-1 and TRBJ1-1, with 11 positions matching TRBD1. Germline assignment: CDR1 SGHRS and CDR2 YFSETQ. Losses at the gene ends were 4 bases for V and 6 bases for J; bases not matched to a gene: 11. This CDR3 is built from 16 residues. The CDR3 loop is CASSPGTGGSLAEAFF. DNA for the CDR3: TGCGCCAGCAGCCCCGGGACAGGGGGAAGCTTGGCTGAAGCTTTCTTT.

This clonotype was seen ten or more times. The V gene is TRBV7-3, the J gene TRBJ2-3, with a tentative D call TRBD1 (5 bases). Germline V gene sequence: CDR1 SGHTA, CDR2 FQGTGA. Between the trimmed V and J ends, which lost 3 bases and 2 bases, there was a span of 9 bases. The CDR3 totals 14 residues. The CDR3 DNA reads as TGTGCCAGCAGCTTTGACAGTAACACAGATACGCAGTATTTT. Encoded protein: CASSFDSNTDTQYF.

This clonotype has a handful of counts. The rearrangement links TRBV27 to TRBJ2-7, with 7 bases identical to TRBD2. CDR1 is MNHEY and CDR2 is SMNVEV in the germline V gene (reference sequence). The CDR3 runs to 16 residues. Losses at the gene ends were 0 bases for V and 1 base for J; bases not matched to a gene: 6. CDR3 sequence reads: CASSLSWDYRSYEQYF. CDR3 nucleotide sequence: TGTGCCAGCAGTTTATCCTGGGACTACCGTTCCTACGAGCAGTACTTC.

This clonotype was recorded at least ten times. The genes are TRBV12-3 or TRBV12-4 and TRBJ2-7; D unresolved. V was shortened by 4 bases and J by 2 bases, with 12 bases between the two germline ends. This CDR3 contains 14 residues. This chain's CDR3 is CASSSLGPAYEQYF. The CDR3 coding sequence is TGTGCCAGCAGTTCCCTCGGACCTGCCTACGAGCAGTACTTC.

There are a few counts of this clonotype. The gene calls are TRBV4-3 and TRBJ1-1; no definite D call. CDR1 and CDR2 (germline): LGHNA, YSLEER. Trimming pared 0 bases from V and 4 bases from J, leaving 18 bases between. This CDR3 is built from 17 residues. The DNA for the CDR3 is TGCGCCAGCAGCCAAGATAGGAGATTGTGGGTGGGCACTGAAGCTTTCTTT. It encodes CASSQDRRLWVGTEAFF.

For this clonotype: A much larger clonotype is one base distant, so this may be a read error. The V gene is TRBV6-5, the J gene TRBJ2-3; D may be TRBD2 (8 bases). This CDR3 region has 21 residues. Germline assignment: CDR1 MNHEY and CDR2 SVGAGI. The ends were cut back, 0 bases at V and 6 bases at J, with 31 bases in the middle. The DNA for the CDR3 is TGTGCCAGCAGTTACTCGTTCGGGGGGCCCATGGGGACTAGGGGGCGCGATACGCAGTATTTT. Protein: CASSYSFGGPMGTRGRDTQYF.

The table lists this clonotype with a few counts. This chain links TRBV7-3 with TRBJ1-6; D unclear. This CDR3 has 14 residues. Germline lookup yields CDR1 SGHTA and CDR2 FQGTGA. Trimming pared 5 bases from V and 7 bases from J, leaving 12 bases between. CDR3 residues: CASSKGMGNSPLHF. CDR3 DNA sequence: TGTGCCAGCAGCAAGGGTATGGGCAATTCACCCCTCCACTTT.

The V gene is TRBV24-1, the J gene TRBJ2-7, with unresolved D. Germline CDR1 is KGHDR and CDR2 is SFDVKD. The germline V and J ends were trimmed by 2 bases and 5 bases, with 15 bases remaining between them. This CDR3 is built from 15 residues. DNA for the CDR3: TGTGCCACCAGTGATTCCGGAGTCACGGGTAACGAGCAGTACTTC. Its translation is CATSDSGVTGNEQYF.

This clonotype has a count of ten or more. J is TRBJ1-1 and V is TRBV6-5, with 10 bases fitting TRBD1. The CDR3 runs 14 residues. Germline V gives CDR1 MNHEY, CDR2 SVGAGI. With V trimmed by 2 bases and J by 4 bases, 1 base remained unmatched. The CDR3 DNA follows: TGTGCCAGCAGTTACGACAGGGGGCGCACTGAAGCTTTCTTT. Its translation: CASSYDRGRTEAFF.

This clonotype has ten or more counts. This rearrangement joins TRBV28 to TRBJ2-7; D not certain. Germline assignment: CDR1 MDHEN and CDR2 SYDVKM. V was clipped by 6 bases and J by 0 bases, with 15 bases between them. This CDR3 has 15 residues. The CDR3 sequence is CASSYTTPPSYEQYF. For the CDR3, the DNA is TGTGCCAGCAGCTACACTACCCCTCCCTCCTACGAGCAGTACTTC.

This clonotype was detected ten times or more. V gene TRBV6-1 combines with J gene TRBJ1-4; no clear D gene. This CDR3 region has 16 residues. Germline V gives CDR1 MNHNS, CDR2 SASEGT. Trimming took off 3 bases at V and 4 bases at J, with 15 bases between the two ends. The CDR3 nucleotides read TGTGCCAGCAGTGACCTCTCGAGAGCCCGTAATGAAAAACTGTTTTTT. Its protein product is CASSDLSRARNEKLFF.

Only a few counts were recorded for this clonotype. This chain links TRBV9 with TRBJ1-1, with unresolved D. The V gene's germline CDR1 is SGDLS and CDR2 YYNGEE. The CDR3 has 14 amino acids. The germline V and J ends were trimmed by 4 bases and 1 base, with 11 bases remaining between them. The CDR3 region has the DNA TGTGCCAGCAGCCTGGATAGCTCGAACACTGAAGCTTTCTTT. Translation gives CASSLDSSNTEAFF. The full variable domain, in which reference TRBV9 and TRBJ1-1 provide the parts outside the CDR3, is DSGVTQTPKHLITATGQRVTLRCSPRSGDLSVYWYQQSLDQGLQFLIQYYNGEERAKGNILERFSAQQFPDLHSELNLSSLELGDSALYFCASSLDSSNTEAFFGQGTRLTVV.

This clonotype was recorded at least ten times. This sequence joins TRBV6-1 and TRBJ1-2, with 7 nucleotides matching TRBD1. The CDR3 runs 14 residues. In germline, CDR1 is MNHNS, CDR2 SASEGT. J gave up 2 bases and V 8 bases, and 8 bases lay outside the gene matches. CDR3 amino acids: CASGGDRVNYGYTF. CDR3 in DNA: TGTGCCAGCGGAGGCGACAGGGTGAACTATGGCTACACCTTC.

This clonotype was seen ten or more times. The gene calls are TRBV20-1 and TRBJ1-4, with D possibly being TRBD1 (5 bases). Germline V lookup: CDR1 DFQATT, CDR2 SNEGSKA (reference sequence). There are 14 residues in the CDR3. Trimming shortened V by 2 bases and J by 5 bases, and 12 bases separated the two germline ends. The CDR3 DNA sequence: TGCAGTGCTAGATCTGGCAGGGAGAATGAAAAACTGTTTTTT. Amino acids: CSARSGRENEKLFF.

This chain uses TRBV6-5 with TRBJ2-5; D might be TRBD1 (5 bases). The CDR3 totals 15 residues. Per the germline V gene, CDR1 is MNHEY and CDR2 is SVGAGI. Deletions cut 0 bases from V and 5 bases from J, with 13 bases between. The CDR3 loop reads CASSYSARGRETQYF. The CDR3 nucleotides are TGTGCCAGCAGTTACTCGGCTAGGGGAAGGGAGACCCAGTACTTC.

This clonotype was seen many times. The J gene is TRBJ2-5, the V gene TRBV12-3 or TRBV12-4; no reliable D call. The CDR3 runs to 12 residues. Trimming took off 6 bases at V and 5 bases at J, with 10 bases between the two ends. The CDR3 here is CASSFRRETQYF. CDR3 nucleotides: TGTGCCAGCAGCTTCAGGCGGGAGACCCAGTACTTC.

This clonotype was seen at least ten times. The chain employs TRBV29-1 and TRBJ2-7, with D possibly matching TRBD2 (6 bases). With 2 bases removed from V and 2 bases from J, the gap between germline ends came to 10 bases. Germline V CDR1 and CDR2: SQVTM, ANQGSEA. The CDR3 length is 13 residues. The CDR3 DNA sequence: TGCAGCGTTGAAAGCGGGCAGACCTACGAGCAGTACTTC. Protein sequence: CSVESGQTYEQYF.

The genes are TRBV9 and TRBJ2-7, with a tentative D call TRBD2 (5 bases). V gave up 0 bases and J gave up 6 bases, with 13 bases separating them. The CDR3 loop spans 14 amino acids. Germline assignment: CDR1 SGDLS and CDR2 YYNGEE. The CDR3 sequence: CASSVAGVGLEQYF. Here the CDR3 DNA reads TGTGCCAGCAGCGTAGCAGGTGTTGGACTCGAGCAGTACTTC.

This sequence joins TRBV6-1 and TRBJ2-3; 11 nucleotides match TRBD2. There are 16 residues in the CDR3. Germline V gives CDR1 MNHNS, CDR2 SASEGT. V dropped 8 bases and J dropped 2; count of bases not matched to a gene: 9. CDR3 amino acids: CASLPGGLADTDTQYF. The CDR3 region has the DNA TGTGCCAGCCTCCCGGGGGGACTAGCGGACACAGATACGCAGTATTTT.

CDR3 amino acids: CSVEVDGGYEQYF. In nucleotides, the CDR3 is TGCAGCGTTGAAGTGGACGGGGGGTACGAGCAGTACTTC. This sequence joins TRBV29-1 and TRBJ2-7; 7 bases fit TRBD2. V gave up 1 base and J gave up 4 bases; unmatched junction bases: 4. CDR1 is SQVTM, CDR2 ANQGSEA, per germline. The CDR3 has 13 residues.

The V call is TRBV6-5, the J call TRBJ2-2; D perhaps matches TRBD1 (5 bases). V was clipped by 0 bases and J by 1 base, with 9 bases between them. Germline V gives CDR1 MNHEY, CDR2 SVGAGI. The CDR3 runs to 16 residues. The chain's CDR3 is CASSYSGHMNTGELFF. The CDR3 DNA follows: TGTGCCAGCAGTTACTCGGGGCATATGAACACCGGGGAGCTGTTTTTT.

In this sample, this clonotype turned up once. This rearrangement joins TRBV4-1 to TRBJ2-5; TRBD2 is a possible D gene (6 bases). This CDR3 has 14 amino acids. In germline, CDR1 is MGHRA, CDR2 YSYEKL. Trimming pared 4 bases from V and 2 bases from J, leaving 11 bases between. In DNA form, the CDR3 reads TGCGCCAGCAGCCTGAGCGGGCGACAAGAGACCCAGTACTTC. Translation: CASSLSGRQETQYF.

This clonotype was seen a handful of times. Germline is not matched at one junction end, which may reflect a read error. The chain has TRBV14 and TRBJ1-1; D gene uncertain. The CDR3 has 13 amino acids. Germline-derived CDR1 and CDR2 are SGHDN and FVKESK. The CDR3: CAGSQVRIAEAFF. Here the CDR3 DNA reads TGTGCCGGCAGCCAAGTAAGGATCGCTGAAGCTTTCTTT.

This clonotype has just a few counts. The genes are TRBV6-2 or TRBV6-3 and TRBJ2-5, with TRBD1 matching 7 bases. This CDR3 region has 17 residues. Germline values: CDR1 MNHEY, CDR2 SVGEGT. With V trimmed by 2 bases and J by 7 bases, 16 bases remained unmatched. The chain's CDR3 is CASSYNFVTETGLTQYF. The CDR3 coding sequence is TGTGCCAGCAGTTACAACTTTGTGACCGAGACAGGGCTGACCCAGTACTTC.

This clonotype was counted at least ten times. This rearrangement joins TRBV7-9 to TRBJ1-6; perhaps TRBD1 as D (6 bases). The germline CDR1 and CDR2 sequences are SEHNR and FQNEAQ (reference sequence). The CDR3 is 15 amino acids. The V and J ends lost 4 bases and 6 bases respectively, with 13 bases between them. CDR3 in DNA: TGTGCCAGCAGCTACTCAGTACAGGGTAATTCACCCCTCCACTTT. This sequence encodes CASSYSVQGNSPLHF. The whole variable domain, filled in from reference TRBV7-9 and TRBJ1-6, reads DTGVSQNPRHKITKRGQNVTFRCDPISEHNRLYWYRQTLGQGPEFLTYFQNEAQLEKSRLLSDRFSAERPKGSFSTLEIQRTEQGDSAMYLCASSYSVQGNSPLHFGNGTRLTVT.

This clonotype was counted at least ten times. The chain carries TRBV6-2 or TRBV6-3 and TRBJ1-1; TRBD1 matches at 9 bases. Trimming took 2 bases from V and 3 from J; bases not matched to a gene: 7. The germline CDR1 and CDR2 sequences are MNHEY and SVGEGT. The length of the CDR3 is 16 residues. CDR3 coding DNA: TGTGCCAGCAGTTACGGGACAGGGAGGTGGTACACTGAAGCTTTCTTT. Amino acids: CASSYGTGRWYTEAFF.

This clonotype appeared a few times. V is TRBV24-1 and J is TRBJ2-2; D remains unclear. CDR1 and CDR2 (germline): KGHDR, SFDVKD. With 9 bases removed from V and 2 bases from J, the gap between germline ends came to 6 bases. The CDR3 runs to 12 residues. For the CDR3, the DNA is TGTGCCACCGTTGGTAACACCGGGGAGCTGTTTTTT. It specifies CATVGNTGELFF.

V and J are TRBV30 and TRBJ2-7; 7 bases are shared with TRBD2. CDR3 length: 16 residues. V was clipped by 0 bases and J by 3 bases; unmatched bases: 11. Germline CDR1 and CDR2: GTSNPN and SVGIG (reference sequence). CDR3 in DNA: TGTGCCTGGAGTGTGACCCTAGCGGCAATAGACTACGAGCAGTACTTC. It yields the protein CAWSVTLAAIDYEQYF. Full variable domain (remainder filled in from reference TRBV30 and TRBJ2-7): SQTIHQWPATLVQPVGSPLSLECTVEGTSNPNLYWYRQAAGRGLQLLFYSVGIGQISSEVPQNLSASRPQDRQFILSSKKLLLSDSGFYLCAWSVTLAAIDYEQYFGPGTRLTVT.

V gene TRBV6-5 combines with J gene TRBJ1-3; D call uncertain. Per germline, CDR1 MNHEY and CDR2 SVGAGI. With 2 bases removed from V and 3 bases from J, the gap between germline ends came to 8 bases. This CDR3 is 14 amino acids long. The DNA of the CDR3 is TGTGCCAGCAGTTACGGGCGGGGTGGAAACACCATATATTTT. Translating gives CASSYGRGGNTIYF.

This clonotype was seen more than once but under ten times. The chain recombines TRBV20-1 with TRBJ1-1; 9 positions agree with TRBD1. CDR3 size: 13 residues. Trimming at V came to 7 bases and at J to 1 base, leaving 4 bases not matched to a gene. From germline, CDR1 is DFQATT and CDR2 SNEGSKA (reference sequence). CDR3 protein: CSVQGAQNTEAFF. The DNA for the CDR3 is TGCAGTGTACAGGGGGCCCAGAACACTGAAGCTTTCTTT.